The clone carrying this TCR beta chain was counted a few times. Its antigen is still unknown. These data originate in a study of T cells after yellow fever vaccination. CDR1 is SGHVS, CDR2 FQNEAQ, per germline. The V gene end was trimmed by 5 bases and the J gene end by 2 bases; junction bases not matched to a gene: 5. CDR3 length equals 15 residues. Overall study findings and caveats: CD4 and CD8 compartments shared a small share of clonotypes.

The 5'RACE template-switching step produced TCR cDNA and added a universal primer site and UMIs. MiXCR, applied by TCRdb to the 5' RACE reads, yields one record per CDR3 protein. The sample lists under 200,000 distinct CDR3 sequences, about 7% occurring once. V and J are TRBV7-8 and TRBJ1-5, with 8 bases fitting TRBD1. The TCR was taken from a man aged 18 to 35 who received the YFV17D yellow fever vaccine. The sequenced sample was CD4+ T cells sorted from PBMCs, obtained about 5 days after the first yellow fever vaccination. CDR3 sequence (DNA): TGTGCCAGCAGCACCGGACAGGGCGGCAATCAGCCCCAGCATTTT. Protein product: CASSTGQGGNQPQHF.